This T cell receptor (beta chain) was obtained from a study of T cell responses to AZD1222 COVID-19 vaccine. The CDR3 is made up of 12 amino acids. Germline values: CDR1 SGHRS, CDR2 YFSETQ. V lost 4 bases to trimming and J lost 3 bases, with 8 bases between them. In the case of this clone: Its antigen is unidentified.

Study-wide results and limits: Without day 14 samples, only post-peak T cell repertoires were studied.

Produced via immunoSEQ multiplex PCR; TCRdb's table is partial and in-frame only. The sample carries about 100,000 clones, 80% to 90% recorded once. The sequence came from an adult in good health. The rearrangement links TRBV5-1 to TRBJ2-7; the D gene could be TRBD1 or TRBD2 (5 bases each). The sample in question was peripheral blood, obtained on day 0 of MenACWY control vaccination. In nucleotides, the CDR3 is TGCGCCAGCAGCCCGAGGGGCTACGAGCAGTACTTC. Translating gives CASSPRGYEQYF.